This is a list of T cell receptor beta chains from one sample in a study of blood T cell repertoires in COVID-19. Method: immunoSEQ multiplex PCR; TCRdb's copy keeps in-frame clones and lacks some. Of a few hundred thousand clones listed, under 85% were seen once; the top ten hold around 5%. Specimen: PBMCs or T cells enriched from blood (not recorded which). Receptors originate from a woman between 50 and 59 years old who had recovered from COVID-19. Each CDR3 is given with its conserved first and last residue. A D gene is named only where the DNA matches it firmly. Only some rows state a clone size, as once, few, many or a class for expanded clones.

cdr3_aa cdr3_nt j_call clone_size v_call d_call
CASSSMVGGAYGYTF TGTGCCAGCAGCTCAATGGTAGGAGGAGCATATGGCTACACCTTC TRBJ1-2 - TRBV9 -
CASSPRTVGSGNTIYF TGTGCCAGCAGCCCCAGGACAGTCGGCTCTGGAAACACCATATATTTT TRBJ1-3 - TRBV7-9 -
CASSRGQGSYNEQFF TGTGCCAGCAGCCGGGGACAGGGGTCCTACAATGAGCAGTTCTTC TRBJ2-1 - TRBV11-1 TRBD1
CARTGEKGLNTEAFF TGCGCCAGGACAGGGGAAAAAGGCCTTAACACTGAAGCTTTCTTT TRBJ1-1 - TRBV10-1 TRBD1
CASSQGTATDTQYF TGTGCCAGCAGCCAAGGGACAGCCACAGATACGCAGTATTTT TRBJ2-3 once TRBV3-1/TRBV3-2 -
CASSSAGGYGNTIYF TGTGCCAGCAGCTCCGCGGGGGGGTACGGAAACACCATATATTTT TRBJ1-3 - TRBV7-9 -
CASMSETSNQPQHF TGTGCCAGCATGTCGGAGACGAGCAATCAGCCCCAGCATTTT TRBJ1-5 - TRBV6-6 -
CASRTLGAGNTIYF TGTGCCAGCCGGACTCTTGGGGCTGGAAACACCATATATTTT TRBJ1-3 - TRBV27 -
CASSLRVSGTNTGELFF TGTGCCAGCAGCTTACGAGTTAGCGGGACGAACACCGGGGAGCTGTTTTTT TRBJ2-2 few TRBV13 TRBD2
CASSPQTGEFEKLFF TGTGCCAGCAGCCCCCAGACAGGGGAATTCGAAAAACTGTTTTTT TRBJ1-4 - TRBV4-2 TRBD1
CASSLGQGNGQPQHF TGCGCCAGCAGCCTCGGCCAGGGGAACGGTCAGCCCCAGCATTTT TRBJ1-5 - TRBV4-1 -
CASSPQGQILYEQYF TGTGCCAGCAGCCCCCAGGGGCAGATCCTATACGAGCAGTACTTC TRBJ2-7 - TRBV7-2 -
CSVDLRYNEQFF TGCAGCGTTGACCTCCGCTACAATGAGCAGTTCTTC TRBJ2-1 - TRBV29-1 -
CASSSHSTDTQYF TGTGCCAGCAGTTCCCACAGTACAGATACGCAGTATTTT TRBJ2-3 - TRBV6-5 -
CASSPQAGAKPYEQYF TGTGCCAGCAGCCCCCAAGCGGGAGCAAAACCCTACGAGCAGTACTTC TRBJ2-7 - TRBV7-3 TRBD2
CASSYRGASNQPQHF TGTGCCAGCAGTTACAGAGGAGCTAGCAATCAGCCCCAGCATTTT TRBJ1-5 - TRBV6-2/TRBV6-3 -
CASTSQGRSNQPQHF TGTGCCAGTACCTCACAGGGGAGGAGCAATCAGCCCCAGCATTTT TRBJ1-5 - TRBV19 TRBD1
CASSPRGAQETQYF TGTGCCAGCAGCCCCCGGGGGGCCCAAGAGACCCAGTACTTC TRBJ2-5 few TRBV7-2 -
CSASGGYGGSGYTF TGCAGTGCTAGTGGGGGTTACGGAGGTTCAGGCTACACCTTC TRBJ1-2 - TRBV20-1 -
CASRAFGVSQPQHF TGTGCCAGCAGGGCTTTCGGGGTAAGTCAGCCCCAGCATTTT TRBJ1-5 - TRBV28 -
CASSNPQGLGPRVNQPQHF TGTGCCAGTAGTAATCCCCAGGGACTCGGGCCCCGGGTCAATCAGCCCCAGCATTTT TRBJ1-5 - TRBV19 -
CASSLDRSYEQYF TGCGCCAGCAGCTTGGACAGATCCTACGAGCAGTACTTC TRBJ2-7 - TRBV5-1 -
CASSRERTGEAEAFF TGCGCCAGCAGCCGAGAGAGGACAGGGGAGGCTGAAGCTTTCTTT TRBJ1-1 - TRBV5-1 TRBD1
CASSLGWAGGRFWNEQFF TGTGCCAGCAGCTTAGGGTGGGCGGGAGGAAGGTTTTGGAATGAGCAGTTCTTC TRBJ2-1 - TRBV11-2 TRBD2
CAYATPGGFRGYTF TGTGCCTACGCCACGCCGGGGGGCTTTCGGGGCTACACCTTC TRBJ1-2 - TRBV30 -
CASSFLPDWEYEQYF TGTGCCAGCAGCTTTCTCCCGGACTGGGAATACGAGCAGTACTTC TRBJ2-7 - TRBV7-2 -